This section outlines one T cell receptor (beta chain) sequence together with its context. These data originate in a study of OX40 agonist ivuxolimab in advanced cancers. This CDR3 region has 16 residues. V gave up 2 bases and J gave up 8 bases; unmatched junction bases: 14. Per the germline V gene, CDR1 is MNHEY and CDR2 is SMNVEV (reference sequence). Generated by immunoSEQ multiplex PCR, the TCRdb table keeps only in-frame clones and is missing some. The sample lists some 67,000 clones, approximately 91% occurring once. The gene calls are TRBV27 and TRBJ1-2, with 7 bases matching TRBD1. The sequencing here drew on CD4+ or CD8+ T cells sorted from blood, taken in a trial of the OX40 agonist ivuxolimab. This sequence was found in an adult with an advanced solid tumor such as melanoma, head and neck, liver or kidney cancer. The CDR3 loop reads CASSLTPDRTTGGYTF. The CDR3 region has the DNA TGTGCCAGCAGTTTAACCCCGGACAGGACGACGGGAGGCTACACCTTC.